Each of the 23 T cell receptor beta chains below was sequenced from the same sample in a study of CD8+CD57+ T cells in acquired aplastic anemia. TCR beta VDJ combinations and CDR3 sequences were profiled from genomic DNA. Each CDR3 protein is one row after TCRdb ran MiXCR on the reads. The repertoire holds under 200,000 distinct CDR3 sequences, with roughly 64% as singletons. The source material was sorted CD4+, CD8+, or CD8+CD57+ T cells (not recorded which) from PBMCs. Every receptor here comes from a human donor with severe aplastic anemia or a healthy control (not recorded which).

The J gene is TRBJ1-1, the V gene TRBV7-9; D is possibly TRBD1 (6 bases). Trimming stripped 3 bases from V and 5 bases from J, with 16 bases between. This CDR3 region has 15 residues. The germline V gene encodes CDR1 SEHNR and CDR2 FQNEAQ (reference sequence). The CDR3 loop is CASSFSSGGRTEAFF. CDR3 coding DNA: TGTGCCAGCAGCTTTTCGAGCGGGGGGCGGACTGAAGCTTTCTTT.

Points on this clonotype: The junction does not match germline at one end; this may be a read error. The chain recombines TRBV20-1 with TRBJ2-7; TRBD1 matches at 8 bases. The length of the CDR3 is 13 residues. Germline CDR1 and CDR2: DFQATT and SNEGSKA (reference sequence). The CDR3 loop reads CSARTGDSYERYF. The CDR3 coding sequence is TGCAGTGCTAGGACAGGGGACTCCTACGAGCGGTACTTC.

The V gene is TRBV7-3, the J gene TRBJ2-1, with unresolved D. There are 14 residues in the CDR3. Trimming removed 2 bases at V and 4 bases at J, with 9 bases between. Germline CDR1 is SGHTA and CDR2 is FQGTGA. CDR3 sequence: CASSLDHSYNEQFF. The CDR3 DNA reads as TGTGCCAGCAGCTTAGACCATTCGTACAATGAGCAGTTCTTC.

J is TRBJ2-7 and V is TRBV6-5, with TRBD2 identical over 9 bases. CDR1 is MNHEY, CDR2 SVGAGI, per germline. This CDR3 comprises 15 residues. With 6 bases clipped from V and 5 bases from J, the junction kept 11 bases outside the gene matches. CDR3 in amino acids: CASSLFSGGIDEQYF. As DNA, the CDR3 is TGTGCCAGCAGCCTCTTCAGCGGGGGGATCGACGAGCAGTACTTC.

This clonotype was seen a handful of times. The CDR3 here is CASSQGLAGAYNEQFF. In nucleotides, the CDR3 is TGTGCCAGCAGCCAGGGACTGGCGGGGGCCTACAATGAGCAGTTCTTC. The chain links TRBV3-1 to TRBJ2-1; 7 bases map to TRBD2. The CDR3 totals 16 residues. J gave up 2 bases and V 3 bases, and 7 bases lay outside the gene matches. The V gene's germline CDR1 is LGHDT and CDR2 YNNKEL (reference sequence).

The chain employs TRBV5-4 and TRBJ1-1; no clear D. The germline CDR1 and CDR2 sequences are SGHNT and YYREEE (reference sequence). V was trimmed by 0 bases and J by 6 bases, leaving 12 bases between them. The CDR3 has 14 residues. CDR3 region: CASSLGHVGSEAFF. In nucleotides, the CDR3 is TGTGCCAGCAGCTTGGGGCATGTGGGCTCTGAAGCTTTCTTT.

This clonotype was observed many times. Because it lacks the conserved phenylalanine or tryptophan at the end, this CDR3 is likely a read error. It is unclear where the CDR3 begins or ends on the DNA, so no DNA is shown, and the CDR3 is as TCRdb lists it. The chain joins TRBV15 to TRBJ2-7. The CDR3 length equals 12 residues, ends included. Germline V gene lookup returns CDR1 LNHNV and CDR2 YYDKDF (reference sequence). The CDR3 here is CATSRDRLDGPR.

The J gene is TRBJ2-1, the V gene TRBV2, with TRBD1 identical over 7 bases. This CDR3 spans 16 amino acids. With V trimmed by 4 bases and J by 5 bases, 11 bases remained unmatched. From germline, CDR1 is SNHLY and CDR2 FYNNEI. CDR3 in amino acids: CASSVGRATGDNEQFF. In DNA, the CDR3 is TGTGCCAGCAGTGTCGGGCGGGCCACAGGGGACAATGAGCAGTTCTTC.

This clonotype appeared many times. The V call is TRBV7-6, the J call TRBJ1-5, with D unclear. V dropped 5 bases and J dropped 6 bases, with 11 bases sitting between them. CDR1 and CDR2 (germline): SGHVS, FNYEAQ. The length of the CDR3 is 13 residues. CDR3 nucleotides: TGTGCCAGCAGCCCACTAGGTCTTCAGCCCCAGCATTTT. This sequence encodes CASSPLGLQPQHF.

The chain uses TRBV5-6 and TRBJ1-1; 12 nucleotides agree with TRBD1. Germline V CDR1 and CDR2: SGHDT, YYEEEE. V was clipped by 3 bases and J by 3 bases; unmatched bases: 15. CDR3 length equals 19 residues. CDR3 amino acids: CASSSPRDRGLKEDTEAFF. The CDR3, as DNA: TGTGCCAGCAGCTCTCCCCGGGACAGGGGGCTTAAGGAGGACACTGAAGCTTTCTTT.

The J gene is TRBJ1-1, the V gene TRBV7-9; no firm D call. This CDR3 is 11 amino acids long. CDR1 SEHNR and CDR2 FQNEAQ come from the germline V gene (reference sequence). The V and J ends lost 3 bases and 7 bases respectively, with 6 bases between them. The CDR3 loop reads CASSFKGEAFF. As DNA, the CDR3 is TGTGCCAGCAGCTTTAAAGGTGAAGCTTTCTTT.

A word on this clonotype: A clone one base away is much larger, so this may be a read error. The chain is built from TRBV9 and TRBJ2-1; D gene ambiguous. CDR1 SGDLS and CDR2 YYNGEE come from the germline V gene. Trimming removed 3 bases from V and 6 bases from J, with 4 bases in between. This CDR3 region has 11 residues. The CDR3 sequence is CASSACNEQFF. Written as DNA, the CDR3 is TGTGCCAGCAGCGCCTGCAATGAGCAGTTCTTC. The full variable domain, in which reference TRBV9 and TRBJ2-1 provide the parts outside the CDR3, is DSGVTQTPKHLITATGQRVTLRCSPRSGDLSVYWYQQSLDQGLQFLIQYYNGEERAKGNILERFSAQQFPDLHSELNLSSLELGDSALYFCASSACNEQFFGPGTRLTVL.

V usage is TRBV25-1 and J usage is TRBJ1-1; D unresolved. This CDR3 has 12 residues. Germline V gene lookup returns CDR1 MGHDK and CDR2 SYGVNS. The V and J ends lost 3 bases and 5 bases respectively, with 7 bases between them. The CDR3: CASSDSPTEAFF. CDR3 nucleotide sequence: TGTGCCAGCAGTGATAGCCCAACTGAAGCTTTCTTT.

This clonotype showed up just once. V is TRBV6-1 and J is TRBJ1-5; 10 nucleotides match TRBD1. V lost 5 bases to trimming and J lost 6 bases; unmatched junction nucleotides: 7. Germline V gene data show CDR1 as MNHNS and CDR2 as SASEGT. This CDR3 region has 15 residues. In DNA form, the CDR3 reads TGTGCCAGCAGTTACGACAGGGGGCGCCCTCAGCCCCAGCATTTT. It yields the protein CASSYDRGRPQPQHF.

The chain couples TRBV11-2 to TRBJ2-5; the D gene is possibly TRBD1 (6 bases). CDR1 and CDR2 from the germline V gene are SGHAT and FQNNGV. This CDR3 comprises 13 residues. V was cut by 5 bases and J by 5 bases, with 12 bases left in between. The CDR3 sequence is CASSRTGHETQYF. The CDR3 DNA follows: TGTGCCAGCAGCCGCACAGGGCACGAGACCCAGTACTTC.

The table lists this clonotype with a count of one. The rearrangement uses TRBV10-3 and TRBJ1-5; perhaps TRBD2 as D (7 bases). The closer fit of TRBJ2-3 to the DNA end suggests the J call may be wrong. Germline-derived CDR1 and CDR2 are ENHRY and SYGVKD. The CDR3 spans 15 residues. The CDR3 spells CAISEFRGARQPQYF. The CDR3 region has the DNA TGTGCCATCAGTGAGTTCCGGGGGGCGCGTCAGCCCCAGTATTTT.

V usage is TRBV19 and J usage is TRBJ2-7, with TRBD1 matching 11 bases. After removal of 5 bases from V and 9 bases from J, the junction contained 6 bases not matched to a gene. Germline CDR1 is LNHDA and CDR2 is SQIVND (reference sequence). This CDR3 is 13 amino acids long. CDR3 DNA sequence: TGTGCCAGTAGTGGGACAGGGGGAGAAGGGCAGTACTTC. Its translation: CASSGTGGEGQYF.

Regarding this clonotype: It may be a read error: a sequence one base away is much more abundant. The DNA for the CDR3 is TGTGCCAGCGGGGATTTGGATTCACCCCTCCACTTT. It is translated as CASGDLDSPLHF. The rearrangement uses TRBV27 and TRBJ1-6; no definite D call. The CDR3 has 12 amino acids. V dropped 8 bases and J dropped 8 bases, with 10 bases sitting between them. Germline loops: CDR1 MNHEY, CDR2 SMNVEV (reference sequence).

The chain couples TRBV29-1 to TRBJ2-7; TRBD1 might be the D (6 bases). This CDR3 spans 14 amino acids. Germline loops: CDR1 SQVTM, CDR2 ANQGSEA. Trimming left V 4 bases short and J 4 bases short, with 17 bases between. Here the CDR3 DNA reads TGCAGCGTTGGGACCGATACAGGGCCGTACGAGCAGTACTTC. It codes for CSVGTDTGPYEQYF.

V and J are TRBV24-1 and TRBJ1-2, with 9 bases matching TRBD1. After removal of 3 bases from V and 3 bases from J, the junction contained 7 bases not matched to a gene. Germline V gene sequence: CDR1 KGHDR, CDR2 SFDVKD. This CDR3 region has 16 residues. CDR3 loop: CATSDPNDRGYYGYTF. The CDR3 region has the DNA TGTGCCACCAGTGATCCTAACGACAGGGGGTACTATGGCTACACCTTC.

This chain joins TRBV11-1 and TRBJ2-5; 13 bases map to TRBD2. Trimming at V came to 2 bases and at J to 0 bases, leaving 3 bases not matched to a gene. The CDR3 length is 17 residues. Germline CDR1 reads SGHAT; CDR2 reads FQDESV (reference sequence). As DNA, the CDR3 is TGTGCCAGCAGCTTAATAGGGACTAGCGGGAACCAAGAGACCCAGTACTTC. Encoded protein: CASSLIGTSGNQETQYF.

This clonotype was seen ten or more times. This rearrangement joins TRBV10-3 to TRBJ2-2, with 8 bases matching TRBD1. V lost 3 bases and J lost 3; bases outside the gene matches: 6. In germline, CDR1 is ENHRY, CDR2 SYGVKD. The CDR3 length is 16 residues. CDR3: CAISEKDRADTGELFF. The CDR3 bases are TGTGCCATCAGTGAAAAGGACAGGGCGGACACCGGGGAGCTGTTTTTT.

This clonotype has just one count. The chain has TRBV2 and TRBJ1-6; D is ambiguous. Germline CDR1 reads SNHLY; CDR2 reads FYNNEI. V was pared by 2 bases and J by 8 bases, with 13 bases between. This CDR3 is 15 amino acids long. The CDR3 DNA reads TGTGCCAGCAGTGAAAGGACCACGAACTATTCACCCCTCCACTTT. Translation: CASSERTTNYSPLHF.